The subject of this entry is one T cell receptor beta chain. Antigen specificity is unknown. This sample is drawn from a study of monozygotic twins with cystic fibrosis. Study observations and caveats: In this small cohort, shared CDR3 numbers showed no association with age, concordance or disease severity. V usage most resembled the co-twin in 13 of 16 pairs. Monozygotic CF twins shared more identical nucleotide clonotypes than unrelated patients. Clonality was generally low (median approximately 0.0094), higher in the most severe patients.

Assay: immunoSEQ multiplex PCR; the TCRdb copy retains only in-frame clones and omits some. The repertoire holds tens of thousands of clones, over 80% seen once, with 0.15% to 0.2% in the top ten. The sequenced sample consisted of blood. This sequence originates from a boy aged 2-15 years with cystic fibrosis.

CDR3 DNA: TGTGCCAGCAGCTTGGAACAAGGAGGGTATGGCTACACCTTC. Encoded protein: CASSLEQGGYGYTF. The chain combines TRBV5-6 with TRBJ1-2; no clear D gene. CDR1 is SGHDT and CDR2 is YYEEEE in the germline V gene. The CDR3 spans 14 residues. V lost 0 bases and J lost 5, with 11 bases in between.